The rows below give T cell receptor beta chains drawn from one sample of a study of cytomegalovirus exposure and HLA in healthy donors. The assay was immunoSEQ multiplex PCR, and TCRdb's table has in-frame clones only and misses some. The sample holds 170,000 or so clones; around 80% are singletons and the top ten take approximately 1.5%. What was sequenced was PBMCs. The receptors originated from a woman in her 30s in good health and CMV-seropositive. Both conserved end residues are part of each CDR3. A D gene is named only where the DNA matches it firmly. Not all rows give a size; the values are once, few, many and, for expanded clones, a class.

D | J | V | size | CDR3 | DNA
TRBD1 | TRBJ1-5 | TRBV7-8 | few | CASSSIIETGSQPQHF | TGTGCCAGCAGCTCAATTATTGAGACAGGGAGTCAGCCCCAGCATTTT
TRBD2 | TRBJ2-3 | TRBV10-3 | NA | CAISELLAGGVSSTDTQYF | TGTGCCATCAGTGAACTACTTGCGGGAGGGGTTTCTAGCACAGATACGCAGTATTTT
NA | TRBJ2-2 | TRBV7-3 | few | CASSLLAGPNTGELFF | TGTGCCAGCAGCTTACTGGCGGGACCGAACACCGGGGAGCTGTTTTTT
TRBD1 | TRBJ2-1 | TRBV7-6 | NA | CASSLQPQGAGSYNEQFF | TGTGCCAGCAGCTTACAACCTCAGGGGGCAGGCTCCTACAATGAGCAGTTCTTC
NA | TRBJ1-3 | TRBV10-3 | few | CAISVSGNSGNTIYF | TGTGCCATCAGTGTCTCAGGGAACTCTGGAAACACCATATATTTT
TRBD2 | TRBJ2-3 | TRBV28 | NA | CASSPPGLEGDTQYF | TGTGCCAGCAGTCCACCGGGACTAGAAGGAGATACGCAGTATTTT
TRBD2 | TRBJ2-2 | TRBV28 | NA | CASSSGLAGRTGELFF | TGTGCCAGCAGTTCCGGACTAGCGGGACGTACCGGGGAGCTGTTTTTT
TRBD1 | TRBJ2-1 | TRBV12-5 | NA | CASGLVGDRGLEQFF | TGTGCTAGTGGTTTGGTCGGGGACAGGGGGCTGGAGCAGTTCTTC
NA | TRBJ2-6 | TRBV28 | once | CASNTRSSGANVLTF | TGTGCCAGTAACACAAGGAGCTCTGGGGCCAACGTCCTGACTTTC
TRBD1 | TRBJ2-7 | TRBV28 | NA | CASSSPGTGGLYEQYF | TGTGCCAGCAGTTCGCCTGGGACAGGGGGCCTCTACGAGCAGTACTTC
NA | TRBJ2-3 | TRBV7-8 | NA | CASSLGSAGTQYF | TGTGCCAGCAGCTTAGGATCGGCGGGTACGCAGTATTTT
NA | TRBJ2-5 | TRBV9 | few | CASRKGPNEGVETQYF | TGTGCCAGCAGGAAGGGCCCCAATGAGGGTGTAGAGACCCAGTACTTC
NA | TRBJ1-1 | TRBV14 | NA | CASSLGISNTEAFF | TGTGCCAGCAGTCTAGGCATTTCGAACACTGAAGCTTTCTTT
TRBD2 | TRBJ2-1 | TRBV27 | few | CASRLAGGWEQFF | TGTGCCAGCAGGCTAGCGGGAGGATGGGAGCAGTTCTTC
NA | TRBJ1-1 | TRBV11-3 | NA | CASSPGQQGGTEAFF | TGTGCCAGCAGCCCAGGTCAGCAAGGTGGGACTGAAGCTTTCTTT
TRBD1 | TRBJ1-2 | TRBV2 | few | CASSVPGQGHYGYTF | TGTGCCAGCAGTGTGCCGGGACAGGGCCACTATGGCTACACCTTC
NA | TRBJ1-5 | TRBV19 | NA | CASSSTWTSLNQPQHF | TGTGCCAGTAGTAGTACCTGGACAAGTCTCAATCAGCCCCAGCATTTT
NA | TRBJ2-3 | TRBV7-2 | NA | CASSFGRVTDTQYF | TGTGCCAGCAGCTTTGGCAGGGTCACAGATACGCAGTATTTT
NA | TRBJ1-1 | TRBV19 | NA | CASRRQSNPSNTEAFF | TGTGCCAGTAGGAGACAATCCAACCCTTCAAACACTGAAGCTTTCTTT
NA | TRBJ1-2 | TRBV2 | NA | CASSVEQASYGYTF | TGTGCCAGCAGTGTCGAGCAAGCGAGCTATGGCTACACCTTC
NA | TRBJ2-1 | TRBV5-4 | NA | CASSTSGGGYNEQFF | TGTGCCAGCAGCACCAGCGGAGGAGGGTACAATGAGCAGTTCTTC
NA | TRBJ1-3 | TRBV5-8 | NA | CASSLSTISSGNTIYF | TGTGCCAGCAGCCTATCCACGATTAGTTCTGGAAACACCATATATTTT
TRBD2 | TRBJ2-3 | TRBV9 | NA | CASSVVPSGRYDTQYF | TGTGCCAGCAGCGTAGTTCCTAGCGGGAGATATGATACGCAGTATTTT
NA | TRBJ2-7 | TRBV5-1 | NA | CASTQSDPKYEQYF | TGCGCCAGCACCCAAAGCGACCCGAAGTACGAGCAGTACTTC
NA | TRBJ2-7 | TRBV7-6 | NA | CASSLTTGSYEQYF | TGTGCCAGCAGCTTGACAACAGGCTCCTACGAGCAGTACTTC
TRBD2 | TRBJ2-2 | TRBV27 | NA | CASSLRGGTGELFF | TGTGCCAGCAGTTTAAGGGGAGGGACCGGGGAGCTGTTTTTT
NA | TRBJ2-5 | TRBV30 | NA | CAWRVSSRTQYF | TGTGCCTGGAGGGTTAGCTCTCGGACCCAGTACTTC
NA | TRBJ1-4 | TRBV28 | NA | CASTSLGAANEKLFF | TGTGCCAGCACCTCGTTGGGGGCAGCTAATGAAAAACTGTTTTTT
NA | TRBJ2-3 | TRBV9 | NA | CASSPWLAGGDTQYF | TGTGCCAGCAGCCCATGGCTGGCGGGTGGAGATACGCAGTATTTT
NA | TRBJ1-5 | TRBV30 | NA | CAWSPGLPGQPQHF | TGTGCCTGGAGTCCTGGCCTACCGGGTCAGCCCCAGCATTTT
TRBD1 | TRBJ1-1 | TRBV9 | NA | CASSATGTGVLNTEAFF | TGTGCCAGCAGCGCAACCGGGACAGGGGTCCTGAACACTGAAGCTTTCTTT
NA | TRBJ2-7 | TRBV5-1 | few | CASSLVGQFAYEQYF | TGCGCCAGCAGCTTGGTAGGACAGTTTGCCTACGAGCAGTACTTC
TRBD2 | TRBJ2-3 | TRBV6-4 | few | CATSSGLTDTQYF | TGTGCCACTTCTAGCGGGCTCACAGATACGCAGTATTTT
NA | TRBJ2-7 | TRBV4-1 | NA | CASSRNLLDPPTEQYF | TGCGCCAGCAGCCGCAACCTCCTAGACCCCCCCACCGAGCAGTACTTC
TRBD1 | TRBJ2-3 | TRBV6-6 | NA | CASSSGQGRTDTQYF | TGTGCCAGCAGTTCTGGACAGGGAAGGACAGATACGCAGTATTTT
NA | TRBJ2-7 | TRBV28 | NA | CASSRKTFRDTTYEQYF | TGTGCCAGCAGCCGGAAGACCTTCCGGGACACCACCTACGAGCAGTACTTC
TRBD2 | TRBJ2-5 | TRBV28 | NA | CASSLGTSGSFTQYF | TGTGCCAGCAGCCTCGGGACTAGCGGGAGTTTCACCCAGTACTTC
NA | TRBJ2-5 | TRBV5-4 | NA | CASSLGHVQETQYF | TGTGCCAGCAGCTTAGGACACGTCCAAGAGACCCAGTACTTC
TRBD2 | TRBJ2-2 | TRBV27 | once | CASRGTGGGTGELFF | TGTGCCAGCAGGGGGACTGGCGGGGGCACCGGGGAGCTGTTTTTT
TRBD1 | TRBJ1-2 | TRBV6-5 | NA | CASGQDYGYTF | TGTGCCAGTGGACAGGACTATGGCTACACCTTC
TRBD1 | TRBJ1-3 | TRBV23-1 | NA | CASSQCATQGERNTIYF | TGCGCCAGCAGTCAATGTGCAACACAGGGGGAAAGAAACACCATATATTTT
NA | TRBJ2-3 | TRBV5-1 | NA | CASSLATGSSTQYF | TGCGCCAGCAGCTTGGCCACAGGGTCCAGTACGCAGTATTTT
NA | TRBJ1-2 | TRBV21-1 | NA | CASSKRQAPNYGYTF | TGTGCCAGCAGCAAAAGACAGGCACCTAACTATGGCTACACCTTC
TRBD1 | TRBJ2-6 | TRBV29-1 | NA | CSVEGQINSGANVLTF | TGCAGCGTTGAGGGACAGATAAACTCTGGGGCCAACGTCCTGACTTTC
TRBD1 | TRBJ2-7 | TRBV11-3 | NA | CASSQRQGYEQYF | TGTGCCAGCAGCCAGCGACAGGGCTACGAGCAGTACTTC
TRBD1 | TRBJ2-7 | TRBV30 | NA | CAWSVTGQGASEQYF | TGTGCCTGGAGCGTCACGGGACAGGGGGCTAGCGAGCAGTACTTC